This record looks at one T cell receptor (beta chain) sequence and its context. The J segment lost 8 bases and the V segment lost 6 bases, leaving 8 bases of the junction unmatched. The CDR3 covers 13 residues. CDR1 MDHEN and CDR2 SYDVKM come from the germline V gene. The data derive from a study of blood T cell repertoires in COVID-19. Study details: COVID-19 samples, acute and convalescent, were from the United States, Italy and Spain.

Under the authors' procedure: Counts of nucleated cells, estimated from reference gene primer amplification, were obtained. Using immunoSEQ multiplex PCR, the repertoire was profiled, and TCRdb retains in-frame clones only, with some absent. V and J calls plus clone size are reproduced from that table; the DNA served to infer D and trimming. The sample holds roughly 160,000 clones, over 70% seen once. Clinical history as reported by participants underpinned cohort assignment. Cohort 3 recovery required two negative PCRs, clearance, or symptom resolution. The sample was PBMCs or T cells enriched from blood (not recorded which). The clonotype comes from a man over 45 who had recovered from COVID-19. V usage is TRBV28 and J usage is TRBJ1-2, with 8 nucleotides matching TRBD1. The CDR3: CASRLGQGLGYTF. Written as DNA, the CDR3 is TGTGCCAGCAGACTAGGACAGGGCCTAGGCTACACCTTC.